This TCR beta chain was documented in a study of cytomegalovirus exposure and HLA in healthy donors. Generated by immunoSEQ multiplex PCR, the TCRdb table keeps only in-frame clones and is missing some. Of 97,000 or so clones in the sample, roughly 95% are singletons; the top ten hold roughly 0.9%. CDR3 size: 15 residues. Trimming removed 5 bases from V and 4 bases from J, with 15 bases in between. The germline gives CDR1 MNHEY, CDR2 SVGAGI. Sequencing was performed on PBMCs. V and J are TRBV6-5 and TRBJ2-1, with D tentatively TRBD1 (6 bases). The receptor's source is a woman aged 18-29 years in good health and CMV-seronegative. The CDR3 reads CASSPDSRTYNEQFF. For the CDR3, the DNA is TGTGCCAGCAGTCCGGACAGTCGGACTTACAATGAGCAGTTCTTC.